The 9 T cell receptor beta chains below all came from one sample that was sequenced in a study of CD8 T cell repertoires and HIV-1 epitope variants. The repertoire was sequenced with immunoSEQ multiplex PCR; TCRdb's copy has only in-frame clones and lacks some. The data hold approximately 4,800 clones, with approximately 70% observed a single time. Their recognized antigens are unknown. Material: cultured CD8+ T cells derived from PBMCs. These receptors all come from a male donor with HIV.

The V and J genes are TRBV27 and TRBJ2-4; TRBD1 agrees at 7 bases. Germline trimming cut 4 bases from V and 3 bases from J; bases unmatched to any gene: 9. The germline CDR1 and CDR2 sequences are MNHEY and SMNVEV (reference sequence). The length of the CDR3 is 16 residues. This CDR3 reads CASSSGTAILKNIQYF. The CDR3 DNA sequence: TGTGCCAGCAGTTCCGGGACAGCCATTCTCAAAAACATTCAGTACTTC.

V usage is TRBV19 and J usage is TRBJ1-5; TRBD1 agrees at 7 bases. Looked up from germline, CDR1 is LNHDA and CDR2 is SQIVND (reference sequence). V gave up 10 bases and J gave up 2 bases; unmatched junction bases: 8. CDR3 length equals 14 residues. The CDR3 DNA sequence: TGTGCCACTCAGACAGGGAACCGCAATCAGCCCCAGCATTTT. It specifies CATQTGNRNQPQHF.

This clone was found once. The chain links TRBV27 to TRBJ2-5; TRBD2 might be the D (5 bases). Trimming cost V 5 bases and J 4 bases, with 17 bases left between them. Germline V gene data show CDR1 as MNHEY and CDR2 as SMNVEV (reference sequence). This CDR3 contains 15 residues. The CDR3 sequence: CASSVIPGWGETQYF. Here the CDR3 DNA reads TGTGCCAGCAGTGTGATTCCGGGATGGGGAGAGACCCAGTACTTC.

This chain joins TRBV5-6 and TRBJ1-3; a possible D gene is TRBD1 (5 bases). This CDR3 is built from 17 residues. The germline CDR1 and CDR2 sequences are SGHDT and YYEEEE. Trimming removed 2 bases at V and 2 bases at J, with 17 bases between. The CDR3 is CASSLDPGSRAGNTIYF. The CDR3 DNA sequence: TGTGCCAGCAGCTTAGACCCAGGGAGTCGGGCTGGAAACACCATATATTTT.

The V gene is TRBV29-1, the J gene TRBJ2-6; D is perhaps TRBD1 (6 bases). Germline CDR1 and CDR2: SQVTM and ANQGSEA. The ends were cut back, 6 bases at V and 0 bases at J, with 15 bases in the middle. CDR3 length equals 16 residues. As DNA, the CDR3 is TGCAGCGTCGAGACCCCGGACAGCTCTGGGGCCAACGTCCTGACTTTC. Its protein is CSVETPDSSGANVLTF.

This clone is large (0.1 to 1%) within its sample. The V call is TRBV28, the J call TRBJ2-7; D is undetermined. Trimming took off 5 bases at V and 3 bases at J, with 17 bases between the two ends. The CDR3 loop spans 15 amino acids. Germline values: CDR1 MDHEN, CDR2 SYDVKM. DNA for the CDR3: TGTGCCAGCAGTCCCCGACTGGGCGACCTCTACGAGCAGTACTTC. Amino acid sequence: CASSPRLGDLYEQYF.

As regards this clone: This likely came from a read error, as a far larger clone is one base away. The chain recombines TRBV1 with TRBJ1-2. TRBV1 is assigned pseudogene status. The CDR3 is 16 residues long. In DNA, the CDR3 is TGCACCAGCAGCCAAGATCCCCCAGACTTGGACTATGGCTACACCTTC. It is translated as CTSSQDPPDLDYGYTF.

As to this clone: A junction end diverges from the germline sequence, so it may reflect a read error. The chain recombines TRBV7-7 with TRBJ2-7; 9 bases match TRBD1. Germline CDR1 is SSHAT and CDR2 is FNYEAQ (reference sequence). The CDR3 length is 14 residues. The CDR3 reads CASSHGQGTYEQYF. In DNA form, the CDR3 reads TGTGCTAGCAGCCACGGACAGGGGACCTACGAGCAGTACTTC.

The chain joins TRBV2 to TRBJ1-1; the D gene is possibly TRBD1 (6 bases). V was clipped by 2 bases and J by 4 bases, with 11 bases between them. This CDR3 has 14 residues. Germline V gives CDR1 SNHLY, CDR2 FYNNEI. The DNA for the CDR3 is TGTGCCAGCAGTGAAACGACAGGCAGCACTGAAGCTTTCTTT. Translated, it gives CASSETTGSTEAFF.